The present T cell receptor (beta chain) was sequenced within a study of breast tumors, draining lymph nodes, adjacent tissues. Comment on this clonotype: What it binds is not known. An end of the junction differs from the germline gene, which may be a read error.

TCRdb re-called the multiplex PCR reads through MiXCR, storing one row per CDR3 protein. The sample holds under 250,000 distinct CDR3 sequences, about 34% seen once. Samples came from axillary lymph nodes draining the breast cancer. Germline-derived CDR1 and CDR2 are LNHNV and YYDKDF (reference sequence). The CDR3 sequence is 17 residues long. General study results and limits: Tumor TCR diversity was below lymph nodes but above nontumor tissue. Luminal-like breast cancer showed significantly greater tumor-nontumor repertoire similarity than basal-like breast cancer did. Data only fit, rather than demonstrated, lymph node origin of most tumor T cells.

The V gene is TRBV15, the J gene TRBJ2-1; possible D gene TRBD2, 5 bases. The clonotype comes from a female donor with breast cancer. Some clones in this sample may be carry-over from other donors' samples. Sequenced input: axillary lymph node tissue. As DNA, the CDR3 is TGTGCCACCAGCAGGAACTTAGGGAGTGGGCCCTTCAATGAGCAGTCCTTC. Amino acid sequence: CATSRNLGSGPFNEQSF.